This T cell receptor beta chain was sequenced in a study of a mutant IDH1 vaccine in newly diagnosed glioma (dated by TCRdb to about 2021). Context from the whole study: Patients were given eight vaccinations, in weeks 1, 3, 5, 7, 11, 15, 19 and 23, which matched visits V03 through V10. In the chemotherapy-containing groups, vaccination started alongside temozolomide cycles, whereas in patients who had radiotherapy alone it started 4-6 weeks after radiotherapy. Prior to enrollment, standard therapy consisting of radiotherapy alone, temozolomide alone, or radiochemotherapy with temozolomide had been administered to patients, with the combination being received by most patients. For exploratory analyses, longitudinal TCRB deep sequencing was carried out in about 26 treated patients wherever samples were available. Of the roughly 30 treated patients, 62.5% were male and approximately 40% were female, and a mean age of 40.4 years was recorded. Six visits were used for peripheral blood collection: V03 (baseline), V05, V07, V10, V12 and V13.

Receptor libraries were prepared by the immunoSEQ multiplex PCR assay. The hsTCRB Kit was used according to the manufacturer's protocol to amplify rearranged TCR beta chain sequences. An Illumina MiSeq was used to sequence the TCRB libraries. As for the original processing: Demultiplexing, trimming and gene mapping were performed with the kit vendor's proprietary platform. This is the immuneACCESS table as TCRdb keeps it, with only in-frame sequences that have V and J called. A part of the clones is gone; compared with another copy, unresolved V genes explain less than half, and the rest is unexplained. V and J calls and clone size are as listed in that table; D and trimming were resolved from the DNA. In this sample the table shows approximately 81,000 clones, 75% to 85% of which occur a single time. The ten largest clones add up to 2% to 2.5% of the sample. The time point label, read with the paper, signifies: week 23, last vaccination. Every vaccine dose consisted of 300 ug of a 20-mer mutant IDH1 peptide in Montanide, administered subcutaneously together with topical imiquimod. All donors had newly diagnosed IDH1-mutant astrocytomas of WHO grade 3 or 4 that showed loss of nuclear ATRX. The samples were drawn from NOA16, a multicentre, single-arm, open-label phase I trial in Germany that tested a mutant IDH1 peptide vaccine in humans for the first time. The DNeasy Blood and Tissue Kit was used to extract genomic DNA from EDTA blood for TCRB sequencing.

Overall study outcomes, separate from this receptor: Vaccine-induced immune responses across multiple MHC alleles were detected in approximately 93% of patients. PBMC samples for TCRB deep sequencing were selected based on availability. Pseudoprogression seemed to be unrelated to changes in the top peripheral T cell clonotypes found by TCRB sequencing. The authors stated that sample limitations prevented analyses of patient blood samples from being reproduced.

With regard to this clone: It has no known antigen specificity. No base quality information exists; no much larger clone differs at one position.

Its CDR3 holds 15 amino acids, cysteine through phenylalanine. The retained sequence is limited to the CDR3, 45 bases, with the frame set at the first base. V and J lose 2 bases and 2 bases, and a span of 11 bases separates them. Taken from the germline V gene, the CDR1 and CDR2 loops are SGHDT and YYEEEE. The chain uses TRBV5-6 and TRBJ1-3; the D region possibly corresponds to TRBD1 (5 bases align). Sample: PBMCs, taken from a glioma patient whose treatment included an IDH1 peptide vaccine. The source of this sequence is a young man with glioma. Some clones in this sample may be carry-over from other donors' samples. The CDR3 protein: CASSFRGAAGNTIYF. In nucleotide form, the sequence is TGTGCCAGCAGCTTCCGAGGGGCAGCTGGAAACACCATATATTTT.